The rows below give T cell receptor beta chains drawn from one sample of a study of naive and memory T cell subsets. TCRdb independently ran MiXCR on the UMI-ligation and nested PCR reads; one entry per CDR3 protein. Counted here are about 90,000 distinct CDR3 sequences, roughly 10% occurring once; the ten biggest clones make up around 0.13%. The sequenced sample was naive CD4+ T cells from blood. The receptor set was obtained from a human donor in good health. CDR3s include the opening cysteine and the closing phenylalanine or tryptophan. D genes are given only for firm matches. The size of a clone is reported for some rows only, either as once, few or many, or as a class for expanded clones.

clone_size | j_call | d_call | v_call | cdr3_nt | cdr3_aa
few | TRBJ2-1 | TRBD2 | TRBV5-1 | TGCGCCAGCAGCTTGGTAGTGGCGGCGGGAGCGGGCAATGAGCAGTTCTTC | CASSLVVAAGAGNEQFF
few | TRBJ1-1 | TRBD1 | TRBV29-1 | TGCACCTACAGGGGCTCAACGGGGAACATGAACACTGAAGCTTTCTTT | CTYRGSTGNMNTEAFF
many | TRBJ1-1 | TRBD1 | TRBV19 | TGTGCCAGTGGGGGACAGAAGACGAACACTGAAGCTTTCTTT | CASGGQKTNTEAFF
few | TRBJ1-6 | - | TRBV10-3 | TGTGCCATTCGCGGCCGACTTTCTCTCATGGAGAATTCACCCCTCCACTTT | CAIRGRLSLMENSPLHF
- | TRBJ1-1 | - | TRBV29-1 | TGCAGCGTTGCGTCCGGGACTGAAGCTTTCTTT | CSVASGTEAFF
few | TRBJ2-7 | - | TRBV19 | TGTGCCAGTAGTTTAGGACCTACACTCTACGAGCAGTACTTC | CASSLGPTLYEQYF
few | TRBJ1-1 | - | TRBV2 | TGTGCCAGCAGTGGGGAAGGTATCACTGAAGCTTTCTTT | CASSGEGITEAFF
- | TRBJ2-5 | TRBD1 | TRBV6-5 | TGTGCCAGCCACAAACAGGGGGACCAAGAGACCCAGTACTTC | CASHKQGDQETQYF
many | TRBJ2-1 | TRBD2 | TRBV20-1 | TGCAGTGCCATTAGCGGGTGGTTTGGGAATGAGCAGTTCTTC | CSAISGWFGNEQFF
- | TRBJ1-3 | - | TRBV6-2/TRBV6-3 | TGTGCCAGCAGATTCTCTGGAAACACCATATATTTT | CASRFSGNTIYF
many | TRBJ2-5 | - | TRBV29-1 | TGCAGCACCATGGGGCCAGGAGAGACCCAGTACTTC | CSTMGPGETQYF
- | TRBJ2-5 | TRBD2 | TRBV5-1 | TGCGCCAGCAGCTTGCCCAGCGGGGGACGAGAGACCCAGTACTTC | CASSLPSGGRETQYF
- | TRBJ2-5 | - | TRBV21-1 | TGTGCCAGCAGCATACCGAACAGGGGATGGCAAGAGACCCAGTACTTC | CASSIPNRGWQETQYF
- | TRBJ1-1 | TRBD1 | TRBV10-3 | TGTGCCATCTCAGGGGACAGGGGCTTAGCTTTCTTT | CAISGDRGLAFF
few | TRBJ2-1 | TRBD2 | TRBV9 | TGTGCCAGCAGCGTAACGACTAGCGGGGTTACCGGTGGTGAGCAGTTCTTC | CASSVTTSGVTGGEQFF
few | TRBJ2-3 | - | TRBV7-3 | TGTGCCAGCAGCTTATCAGCCTCATCAGATACGCAGTATTTT | CASSLSASSDTQYF
many | TRBJ2-1 | - | TRBV29-1 | TGCAGCGTTGTAGGTTTCGATGAGCAGTTCTTC | CSVVGFDEQFF
- | TRBJ2-1 | TRBD2 | TRBV7-9 | TGTGCCAGCAGCCCAAGACTAGCGGAGACCCACAATGAGCAGTTCTTC | CASSPRLAETHNEQFF
- | TRBJ1-1 | - | TRBV9 | TGTGCCAGCAGCGTTGGGGACACCCCGAACACTGAAGCTTTCTTT | CASSVGDTPNTEAFF
- | TRBJ1-2 | - | TRBV4-3 | TGCGCCAGCAGCCAAGTCGCAGAAAACCCTAACTATGGCTACACCTTC | CASSQVAENPNYGYTF
few | TRBJ2-5 | - | TRBV14 | TGTGCCAGCAGCGCAAGGCAGACCCAGTACTTC | CASSARQTQYF
- | TRBJ1-2 | - | TRBV7-2 | TGTGCCAGCAGCCCGAACACTAACTATGGCTACACCTTC | CASSPNTNYGYTF
- | TRBJ1-3 | TRBD1 | TRBV10-3 | TGTGCCATCAGTGAGTCGGCTACAGGGGGAAGTGGAAACACCATATATTTT | CAISESATGGSGNTIYF
- | TRBJ2-1 | TRBD1 | TRBV5-6 | TGTGCCAGCGGTTACAACAGGGGGTGGAGTGAGCAGTTCTTC | CASGYNRGWSEQFF
- | TRBJ1-5 | - | TRBV21-1 | TGTGCCAGCAACCGGGTTAGCAATCAGCCCCAGCATTTT | CASNRVSNQPQHF
few | TRBJ1-5 | - | TRBV27 | TGTGCCAGCAGTACCCCCGGGCCGTATAGCAATCAGCCCCAGCATTTT | CASSTPGPYSNQPQHF
- | TRBJ2-7 | TRBD2 | TRBV20-1 | TGCAGTGCTAGAAAAGGAGCTAGCGGGAGGAACCACGAGCAGTACTTC | CSARKGASGRNHEQYF
- | TRBJ2-1 | TRBD2 | TRBV12-3/TRBV12-4 | TGTGCCAGCAGCAGGACTAGCGGGGGGTCCCTCTCCTACAATGAGCAGTTCTTC | CASSRTSGGSLSYNEQFF